This TCR beta chain was observed in a study of molecular identifiers for immune sequencing clone quantification. Germline V gives CDR1 KGHDR, CDR2 SFDVKD. CDR3 length: 14 amino acids. Trimming shortened V by 7 bases and J by 5 bases, and 13 bases separated the two germline ends. TCRdb re-called the PCR reads with MiXCR, one entry per CDR3 protein. The sample carries approximately 9,800 distinct CDR3 sequences, around 17% recorded once. Sample: naive CD8+ T cells from blood, with Jurkat cell RNA spiked in. Described subset: FACS-sorted CD8+CD4-CCR7+CD45RA+ naive T cells. The TCR sequence derives from a human donor in good health. Some libraries in this study had Jurkat cell RNA spiked in. This chain joins TRBV24-1 and TRBJ2-2, with D tentatively TRBD2 (5 bases). The CDR3 nucleotides read TGTGCCACCAGCGAGGGCCTCCGGACCGGGGAGCTGTTTTTT. Its protein is CATSEGLRTGELFF.